A single sample gave rise to the 15 T cell receptor beta chains below, sequenced in a study of T cell repertoires in cytomegalovirus infection. Using its own MiXCR run on the reads, TCRdb lists one record per CDR3 protein. This sample has over 150,000 distinct CDR3 sequences, with about 18% found just once. Specimen: CD8+ T cells from PBMCs. The receptors come from a human donor in good health (CMV status not recorded). Some clones in this sample may be carry-over from other donors' samples.

The chain couples TRBV7-9 to TRBJ1-5; D may be TRBD1 (6 bases). Trimming left V 6 bases short and J 7 bases short, with 16 bases between. The CDR3 contains 14 residues. Germline assignment: CDR1 SEHNR and CDR2 FQNEAQ (reference sequence). CDR3 sequence (DNA): TGTGCCAGCAGTTTGGACAGCCAGGGGCAGCCCCAGCATTTT. Residues: CASSLDSQGQPQHF.

In DNA, the CDR3 is TGTGCCAGCAGCTTAGTCCCCGCAGATACGCAGTATTTT. Its protein product is CASSLVPADTQYF. The V call is TRBV7-2, the J call TRBJ2-3; D not resolved. Per the germline V gene, CDR1 is SGHTA and CDR2 is FQGNSA. V lost 1 base and J lost 4, with 6 bases in between. This CDR3 contains 13 residues.

The chain is built from TRBV2 and TRBJ2-3; 11 bases fit TRBD2. This CDR3 is built from 15 residues. CDR1 is SNHLY, CDR2 FYNNEI, per germline. V was pared by 10 bases and J by 3 bases, with 9 bases of the junction left unmatched. The CDR3 is CANGLAGGQTDTQYF. The CDR3 DNA is TGTGCCAACGGGTTAGCGGGGGGGCAGACAGATACGCAGTATTTT.

This chain connects TRBV20-1 to TRBJ2-3; 9 nucleotides align to TRBD2. V lost 5 bases to trimming and J lost 1 base; unmatched junction nucleotides: 4. CDR3 length: 14 amino acids. Germline V lookup: CDR1 DFQATT, CDR2 SNEGSKA (reference sequence). The CDR3 region has the DNA TGCAGTGCTGCGGGGGGGCGAGGCACAGATACGCAGTATTTT. As protein: CSAAGGRGTDTQYF.

In this sample, this clonotype turned up a few times. A junction boundary mismatches the germline segment, possibly from a read error. The chain uses TRBV4-1 and TRBJ2-3; D is uncertain. CDR3 length equals 16 residues. From germline, CDR1 is MGHRA and CDR2 YSYEKL. This CDR3 is CASSQLNIGSTDTQYF. CDR3 DNA sequence: TGTGCCAGCAGCCAATTAAACATAGGTAGCACAGATACGCAGTATTTT.

The gene calls are TRBV7-4 and TRBJ2-2; TRBD1 matches at 7 bases. The ends lost 5 bases at V and 3 bases at J; junction bases unmatched: 6. The V gene's germline CDR1 is SGHVT and CDR2 SQSDAQ. CDR3 length equals 15 residues. The CDR3 here is CASSERQGYTGELFF. The DNA for the CDR3 is TGTGCCAGCAGCGAACGACAGGGATACACCGGGGAGCTGTTTTTT. The entire variable domain, with the rest obtained from reference TRBV7-4 and TRBJ2-2, is as follows: GAGVSQSPRYKVAKRGRDVALRCDSISGHVTLYWYRQTLGQGSEVLTYSQSDAQRDKSGRPSGRFSAERPERSVSTLKIQRTEQGDSAVYLCASSERQGYTGELFFGEGSRLTVL.

This chain links TRBV19 with TRBJ2-7; either TRBD1 or TRBD2 may supply D (5 bases each). There are 13 residues in the CDR3. V lost 3 bases, J lost 0 bases, and 6 bases lay in between. Germline CDR1 and CDR2: LNHDA and SQIVND (reference sequence). CDR3 sequence reads: CASSMRGSYEQYF. CDR3 DNA: TGTGCCAGTAGTATGAGGGGCTCCTACGAGCAGTACTTC.

This clonotype was counted between two and nine times. J is TRBJ2-1 and V is TRBV7-8; TRBD1 or TRBD2 may be the D gene (6 bases each). Per germline, CDR1 SGHVS and CDR2 FQNEAQ. This CDR3 has 16 residues. The germline V and J ends were trimmed by 2 bases and 1 base, with 12 bases remaining between them. The CDR3 sequence is CASSLRGARSYNEQFF. CDR3 DNA sequence: TGTGCCAGCAGCTTAAGGGGGGCGCGGTCCTACAATGAGCAGTTCTTC.

The V and J genes are TRBV25-1 and TRBJ1-2; tentatively, D is TRBD1 (6 bases). This CDR3 comprises 16 residues. V was shortened by 4 bases and J by 2 bases, with 17 bases between the two germline ends. The germline V gene encodes CDR1 MGHDK and CDR2 SYGVNS. The CDR3 nucleotides are TGTGCCAGCAGTGGACCGACAGGTCAAGGGAACTATGGCTACACCTTC. This codes for CASSGPTGQGNYGYTF.

This rearrangement joins TRBV6-2 or TRBV6-3 to TRBJ1-4; TRBD1 is a possible D gene (6 bases). The V gene's germline CDR1 is MNHEY and CDR2 SVGEGT. CDR3 size: 15 residues. V was trimmed by 5 bases and J by 3 bases, leaving 13 bases between them. The CDR3 loop reads CASSPRQAPNEKLFF. The CDR3 nucleotides are TGTGCCAGCAGTCCCCGACAGGCACCTAATGAAAAACTGTTTTTT.

V and J are TRBV5-6 and TRBJ2-7, with TRBD2 matching over 13 bases. The length of the CDR3 is 16 residues. V gave up 2 bases and J gave up 3 bases; unmatched junction bases: 5. Germline V gene data show CDR1 as SGHDT and CDR2 as YYEEEE. CDR3 sequence: CASSFPGLAGDYEQYF. In DNA, the CDR3 is TGTGCCAGCAGCTTCCCTGGACTAGCGGGGGACTACGAGCAGTACTTC.

The gene calls are TRBV24-1 and TRBJ1-5; weak D call: TRBD1 (5 bases). The germline gives CDR1 KGHDR, CDR2 SFDVKD. CDR3 size: 13 residues. Trimming cost V 5 bases and J 2 bases, with 6 bases left between them. CDR3 DNA: TGTGCCACCAGTGCGGGGGGCAATCAGCCCCAGCATTTT. This translates into CATSAGGNQPQHF.

This chain links TRBV2 with TRBJ1-2; 8 bases align to TRBD1. Germline CDR1 and CDR2: SNHLY and FYNNEI. This CDR3 is 16 amino acids long. V dropped 3 bases and J dropped 3; count of bases not matched to a gene: 9. CDR3 protein: CASSDGTGLFDYGYTF. The CDR3 DNA follows: TGTGCCAGCAGTGACGGGACAGGTCTTTTCGACTATGGCTACACCTTC.

This clonotype appeared a few times. This chain connects TRBV10-3 to TRBJ2-7; TRBD1 agrees at 7 bases. Unmatched junction bases numbered 9, after V lost 0 bases and J lost 7 bases. CDR1 is ENHRY, CDR2 SYGVKD, per germline. The CDR3 has 15 residues. CDR3 in DNA: TGTGCCATCAGTGAGTCGACAGACAGGGTGGGGGAGCAGTACTTC. This sequence encodes CAISESTDRVGEQYF.

This clonotype has a count of ten or more. The gene calls are TRBV7-6 and TRBJ1-1; D gene unclear. The V gene lost 1 base and the J gene lost 1 base, with 4 bases spanning the gap. Germline loops: CDR1 SGHVS, CDR2 FNYEAQ. The CDR3 has 13 residues. Written as DNA, the CDR3 is TGTGCCAGCAGCTTAGGTACGAACACTGAAGCTTTCTTT. Amino acid sequence: CASSLGTNTEAFF.